One T cell receptor (beta chain) is described in this entry. The antigen remains unidentified. Germline V gives CDR1 LNHDA, CDR2 SQIVND (reference sequence). The CDR3 sequence is 15 residues long. J was trimmed by 0 bases and V by 3 bases; bases with no gene match: 2. TCRdb's table, derived via immunoSEQ multiplex PCR, lists solely in-frame clones and lacks some. The repertoire holds fewer than 200,000 clones, with less than 90% as singletons. The entry originates in a study of radiation and T cells in renal cell carcinoma. Overall study results and limits: From baseline, blood top tumor clonotypes peaked at 2 weeks post-radiation. Without pretreatment biopsies, baseline tumor clonotype presence was undetermined.

The time point here: blood 4 weeks post-SBRT, at nephrectomy. Treatment meaning: 15 Gy SBRT to primary tumor, nephrectomy 4 weeks later. Nephrectomy followed 15 Gy stereotactic body radiation by 4 weeks. After SBRT, blood was collected at 2 and 4 weeks, plus baseline. V is TRBV19 and J is TRBJ2-3; 8 positions agree with TRBD2. The TCR originated in a woman in her 50s with renal cell carcinoma. The sequencing here drew on blood, taken from a patient whose treatment included radiotherapy and nephrectomy. CDR3 sequence reads: CASSMRGASTDTQYF. The DNA of the CDR3 is TGTGCCAGTAGTATGCGGGGGGCTAGCACAGATACGCAGTATTTT.